The 15 T cell receptor beta chains presented below share a single source sample, sequenced in a study of T cell responses to AZD1222 COVID-19 vaccine. TCRdb's copy holds only in-frame clones and misses some; the assay was immunoSEQ multiplex PCR. The profile shows approximately 150,000 clones, under 95% of them singletons. The source material was peripheral blood, sampled on day 0 of AZD1222 vaccination. These receptors all come from an adult in good health.

The V call is TRBV7-7, the J call TRBJ1-1; 8 bases line up with TRBD1. The CDR3 length is 13 residues. Germline CDR1 is SSHAT and CDR2 is FNYEAQ (reference sequence). The trim removed 4 bases at V and 5 bases at J, leaving 3 bases unmatched. CDR3 nucleotide sequence: TGTGCCAGCAGCTCTCGACAGGGGACTGAAGCTTTCTTT. This codes for CASSSRQGTEAFF.

This clone was seen a few times. The chain links TRBV6-2 or TRBV6-3 to TRBJ2-3; D not certain. Trimming removed 6 bases at V and 5 bases at J, with 12 bases between. CDR3 length equals 13 residues. Germline loops: CDR1 MNHEY, CDR2 SVGEGT. DNA of the CDR3: TGTGCCAGCAGCTTCCTCTCCGGAGATACGCAGTATTTT. Amino acids: CASSFLSGDTQYF.

The chain has TRBV28 and TRBJ1-5, with 9 bases identical to TRBD1. This CDR3 contains 14 residues. Germline V lookup: CDR1 MDHEN, CDR2 SYDVKM. Losses at the gene ends were 2 bases for V and 4 bases for J; bases not matched to a gene: 0. The CDR3 coding sequence is TGTGCCAGCAGTTTAGGGACAGGGAATCAGCCCCAGCATTTT. Translating it yields CASSLGTGNQPQHF. The whole variable domain, filled in from reference TRBV28 and TRBJ1-5, reads DVKVTQSSRYLVKRTGEKVFLECVQDMDHENMFWYRQDPGLGLRLIYFSYDVKMKEKGDIPEGYSVSREKKERFSLILESASTNQTSMYLCASSLGTGNQPQHFGDGTRLSIL.

The chain uses TRBV18 and TRBJ2-3, with D unresolved. CDR3 length equals 13 residues. The V and J ends lost 2 bases and 2 bases respectively, with 5 bases between them. Germline V CDR1 and CDR2: KGHSH, LQKENI. The CDR3 spells CASSPEVTDTQYF. The DNA of the CDR3 is TGTGCCAGCTCACCAGAGGTCACAGATACGCAGTATTTT.

The chain is built from TRBV6-1 and TRBJ1-6; D remains ambiguous. Trimming pared 4 bases from V and 0 bases from J, leaving 19 bases between. This CDR3 region has 19 residues. Germline lookup yields CDR1 MNHNS and CDR2 SASEGT. The CDR3 region is CASSGTEKGFSSYNSPLHF. In DNA form, the CDR3 reads TGTGCCAGCAGTGGCACAGAGAAAGGATTTAGCTCCTATAATTCACCCCTCCACTTT.

V usage is TRBV27 and J usage is TRBJ1-2; D remains ambiguous. The CDR3 sequence is 16 residues long. Germline V gene lookup returns CDR1 MNHEY and CDR2 SMNVEV (reference sequence). The V end was cut by 6 bases, the J end by 5 bases, with 22 bases between. CDR3 residues: CASSPDGAGLGYGYTF. The CDR3, as DNA: TGTGCCAGCAGCCCCGATGGTGCGGGTTTGGGATATGGCTACACCTTC.

The chain carries TRBV7-2 and TRBJ1-6; D remains ambiguous. Germline-derived CDR1 and CDR2 are SGHTA and FQGNSA. Trimming left V 4 bases short and J 7 bases short, with 11 bases between. This CDR3 is 14 amino acids long. The CDR3 loop reads CASSSLSGNSPLHF. DNA of the CDR3: TGTGCCAGCAGCTCCCTCAGCGGGAATTCACCCCTCCACTTT.

This sequence joins TRBV4-1 and TRBJ2-7; D is undetermined. Trimming removed 4 bases at V and 4 bases at J, with 11 bases between. Germline V CDR1 and CDR2: MGHRA, YSYEKL. This CDR3 has 13 residues. CDR3 region: CASSREVRYEQYF. CDR3 bases: TGCGCCAGCAGCCGTGAGGTTCGGTACGAGCAGTACTTC.

CDR3 sequence reads: CASRSQAGTSSYNEQFF. In nucleotides, the CDR3 is TGTGCCAGCAGATCACAAGCCGGGACTAGCAGCTACAATGAGCAGTTCTTC. V gene TRBV28 combines with J gene TRBJ2-1, with TRBD2 identical over 9 bases. The CDR3 consists of 17 residues. The ends lost 6 bases at V and 3 bases at J; junction bases unmatched: 12. CDR1 is MDHEN and CDR2 is SYDVKM in the germline V gene.

The chain carries TRBV7-2 and TRBJ2-7; weak D call: TRBD1 (6 bases). Germline V gives CDR1 SGHTA, CDR2 FQGNSA. Trimming stripped 7 bases from V and 7 bases from J, with 17 bases between. The CDR3 loop spans 13 amino acids. CDR3 residues: CASNRDTIGEQYF. CDR3 nucleotide sequence: TGTGCCAGCAACCGGGACACAATTGGGGAGCAGTACTTC. Full variable domain (missing parts from reference TRBV7-2 and TRBJ2-7): GAGVSQSPSNKVTEKGKDVELRCDPISGHTALYWYRQSLGQGLEFLIYFQGNSAPDKSGLPSDRFSAERTGGSVSTLTIQRTQQEDSAVYLCASNRDTIGEQYFGPGTRLTVT.

The chain recombines TRBV18 with TRBJ2-7; D not certain. Germline-derived CDR1 and CDR2 are KGHSH and LQKENI. Trimming removed 0 bases at V and 6 bases at J, with 9 bases between. This CDR3 is built from 13 residues. CDR3 nucleotides: TGTGCCAGCTCACCACCGGTCATCCCCGAGCAGTACTTC. This gives the protein CASSPPVIPEQYF.

The rearrangement links TRBV18 to TRBJ2-5; 8 bases are a match to TRBD1. This CDR3 is built from 16 residues. V shed 2 bases, J shed 2 bases, and the junction held 7 bases outside the gene matches. The germline gives CDR1 KGHSH, CDR2 LQKENI. The CDR3 protein is CASSPRQGTGQETQYF. The DNA of the CDR3 is TGTGCCAGCTCACCAAGACAGGGGACAGGTCAAGAGACCCAGTACTTC.

The rearrangement joins TRBV7-9 to TRBJ2-7, with 12 bases that match TRBD2. CDR1 SEHNR and CDR2 FQNEAQ come from the germline V gene (reference sequence). There are 13 residues in the CDR3. The V gene end was trimmed by 11 bases and the J gene end by 4 bases; junction bases not matched to a gene: 6. The CDR3 protein is CAGSTSGGYEQYF. For the CDR3, the DNA is TGTGCCGGGTCGACTAGCGGGGGATACGAGCAGTACTTC.

The gene calls are TRBV5-1 and TRBJ1-1, with D perhaps matching TRBD1 (6 bases). Germline V CDR1 and CDR2: SGHRS, YFSETQ. The CDR3 covers 16 residues. Trimming removed 4 bases from V and 5 bases from J, with 21 bases in between. The CDR3 is CASSTGWDLGATEAFF. The CDR3 DNA reads as TGCGCCAGCAGCACGGGTTGGGACTTGGGGGCAACTGAAGCTTTCTTT.

J is TRBJ2-1 and V is TRBV20-1; no clear D. The CDR3 contains 11 residues. V was clipped by 1 base and J by 10 bases, with 8 bases between them. Germline loops: CDR1 DFQATT, CDR2 SNEGSKA (reference sequence). CDR3 coding DNA: TGCAGTGCTAGAGGTCAGTGGGAGCAGTTCTTC. Its translation is CSARGQWEQFF.